The clone carrying this TCR beta chain has a handful of counts. As yet, its antigen is unknown. TCRdb recomputed calls from the reads with MiXCR, one row per CDR3 protein. Of 750,000 to 900,000 distinct CDR3 sequences in the sample, roughly 29% are singletons; the top ten hold roughly 14%. The length of the CDR3 is 17 residues. J gave up 4 bases and V 9 bases, and 15 bases lay outside the gene matches. The germline gives CDR1 SGDLS, CDR2 YYNGEE. This record comes from a study of T cell repertoires in cytomegalovirus infection. Overall study results and limits: What dominated the ex vivo response were HLA-C-restricted CMV-specific TCR beta clonotypes.

This clonotype was obtained from a human donor in good health (CMV status not recorded). Some clones in this sample may be carry-over from other donors' samples. The starting material was cultured CD8+ T cells from PBMCs, obtained from culture after CMV antigen stimulation. The chain joins TRBV9 to TRBJ2-6, with TRBD1 matching 8 bases. CDR3 sequence (DNA): TGTGCCACCGGGACATCCAGGGGGCGAAGCGGGGCCAACGTCCTGACTTTC. It is translated as CATGTSRGRSGANVLTF. Full variable domain (missing parts from reference TRBV9 and TRBJ2-6): DSGVTQTPKHLITATGQRVTLRCSPRSGDLSVYWYQQSLDQGLQFLIQYYNGEERAKGNILERFSAQQFPDLHSELNLSSLELGDSALYFCATGTSRGRSGANVLTFGAGSRLTVL.